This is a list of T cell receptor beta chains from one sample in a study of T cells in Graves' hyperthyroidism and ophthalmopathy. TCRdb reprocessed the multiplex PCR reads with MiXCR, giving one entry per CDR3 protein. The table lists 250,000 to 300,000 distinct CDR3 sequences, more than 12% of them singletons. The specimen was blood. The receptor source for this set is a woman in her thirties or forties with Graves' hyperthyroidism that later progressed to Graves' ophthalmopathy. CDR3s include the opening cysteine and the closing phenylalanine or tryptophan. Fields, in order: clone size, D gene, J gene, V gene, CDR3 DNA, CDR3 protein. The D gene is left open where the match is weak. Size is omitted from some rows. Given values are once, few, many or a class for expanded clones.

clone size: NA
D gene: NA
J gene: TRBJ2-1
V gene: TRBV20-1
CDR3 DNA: TGCAGTGCTAGAAGGTGGGGGCGAAGTGAGCAGTTCTTC
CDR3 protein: CSARRWGRSEQFF

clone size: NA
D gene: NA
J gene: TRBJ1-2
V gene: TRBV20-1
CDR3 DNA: TGCAGTGCTAGAGATATTTTAGGGATAGGGGTCTGGGGCTACACCTTC
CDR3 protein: CSARDILGIGVWGYTF

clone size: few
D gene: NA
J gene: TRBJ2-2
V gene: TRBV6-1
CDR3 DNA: TGTGCCAGCAGTGAGGTGCCCGGGACACCGACCGGGGAGCTGTTTTTT
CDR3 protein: CASSEVPGTPTGELFF

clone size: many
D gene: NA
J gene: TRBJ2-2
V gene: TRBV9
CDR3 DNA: TGTGCCAGCAGCGCCGGATCGATAGTCGGCGGGGAGCTGTTTTTT
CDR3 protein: CASSAGSIVGGELFF

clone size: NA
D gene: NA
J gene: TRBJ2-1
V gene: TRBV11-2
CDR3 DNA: TGTGCCAGCAGCTTAGATAAAGCGTCGGTTTCGTGGAATGAGCAGTTCTTC
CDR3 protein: CASSLDKASVSWNEQFF

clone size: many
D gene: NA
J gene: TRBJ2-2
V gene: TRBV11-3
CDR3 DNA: TGTGCCAGCAGCTTAGATAGTCAGGGCTTCGACACCGGGGAGCTGTTTTTT
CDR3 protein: CASSLDSQGFDTGELFF

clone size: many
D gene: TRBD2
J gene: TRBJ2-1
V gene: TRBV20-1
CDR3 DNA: TGCAGTGCTCTTGCGGGAGAAAGGTACAATGAGCAGTTCTTC
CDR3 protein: CSALAGERYNEQFF

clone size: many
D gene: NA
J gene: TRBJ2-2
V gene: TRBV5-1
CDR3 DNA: TGCGCCAGCAGCTTGGTGGGCACCGGGGAGCTGTTTTTT
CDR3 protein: CASSLVGTGELFF

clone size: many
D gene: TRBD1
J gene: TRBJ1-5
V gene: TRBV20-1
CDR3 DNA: TGCAGTGCTAGTAGGCCCACAGGGGGCAATCAGCCCCAGCATTTT
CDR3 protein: CSASRPTGGNQPQHF

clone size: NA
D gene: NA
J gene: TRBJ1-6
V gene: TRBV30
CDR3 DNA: TGTGCCTGGACGAAAAGGGTGGGCAATTCACCCCTCCACTTT
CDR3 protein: CAWTKRVGNSPLHF

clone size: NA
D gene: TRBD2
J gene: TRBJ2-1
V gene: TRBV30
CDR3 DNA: TGTGCCTGGAGGGTGGGGGGACTAGCGGGAGGGTACAATGAGCAGTTCTTC
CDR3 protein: CAWRVGGLAGGYNEQFF

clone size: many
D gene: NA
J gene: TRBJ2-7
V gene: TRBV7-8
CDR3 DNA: TGTGCCAGCAACATCATGAGGGACCACTCCTACGAGCAGTACTTC
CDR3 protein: CASNIMRDHSYEQYF

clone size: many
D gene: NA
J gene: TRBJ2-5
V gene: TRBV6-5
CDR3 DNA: TGTGCCAGCAGTTACTCGAGGGCAGGGGGGGAGGAGACCCAGTACTTC
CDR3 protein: CASSYSRAGGEETQYF

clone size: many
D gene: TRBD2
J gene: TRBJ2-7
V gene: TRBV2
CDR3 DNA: TGTGCCAGCAGACTTCCGGGACTAGCGGGAACGAGCTCCTACGAGCAGTACTTC
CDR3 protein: CASRLPGLAGTSSYEQYF

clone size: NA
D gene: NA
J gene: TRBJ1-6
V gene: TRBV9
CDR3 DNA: TGTGCCAGCAGCGTAGCCGGGAATTCACCCCTCCACTTT
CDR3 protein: CASSVAGNSPLHF

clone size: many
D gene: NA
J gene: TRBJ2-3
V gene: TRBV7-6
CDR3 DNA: TGTGCCAGCAGCCAAGAAGGAGGGGGCACAGATACGCAGTATTTT
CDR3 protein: CASSQEGGGTDTQYF

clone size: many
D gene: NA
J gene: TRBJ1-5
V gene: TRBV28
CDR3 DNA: TGTGCCAGCAGTTTCCCGGGATCTGGGTCCTATCAGCCCCAGCATTTT
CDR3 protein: CASSFPGSGSYQPQHF

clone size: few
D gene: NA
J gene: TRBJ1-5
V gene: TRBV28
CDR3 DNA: TGTGCCAGCAGTTCCCCGGGGAGGGGTAACCAGCCCCAGCATTTT
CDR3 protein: CASSSPGRGNQPQHF

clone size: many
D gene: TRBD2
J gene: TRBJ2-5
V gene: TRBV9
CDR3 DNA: TGTGCCAGCAGCGTCCCCTCCGGGACTAGCGATCAGACCCAGTACTTC
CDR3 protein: CASSVPSGTSDQTQYF

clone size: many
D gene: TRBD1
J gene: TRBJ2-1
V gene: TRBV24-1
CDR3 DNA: TGTGCCACCAGTGCCTCCAGGGACAGGGGTTGGTACAATGAGCAGTTCTTC
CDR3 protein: CATSASRDRGWYNEQFF

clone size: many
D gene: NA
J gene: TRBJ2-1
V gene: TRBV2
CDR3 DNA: TGTGCCAGCAGCGCCATCGGGACTTCTAGCTCCTACAATGAGCAGTTCTTC
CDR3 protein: CASSAIGTSSSYNEQFF

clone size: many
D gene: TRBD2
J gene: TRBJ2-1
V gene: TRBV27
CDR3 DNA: TGTGCCAGCAGTTCACTAGCGGGAATCTACAATGAGCAGTTCTTC
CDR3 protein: CASSSLAGIYNEQFF

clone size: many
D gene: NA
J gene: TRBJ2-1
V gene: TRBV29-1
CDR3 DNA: TGCAGCGTTGAAGGGGATGATGAGCAGTTCTTC
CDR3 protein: CSVEGDDEQFF

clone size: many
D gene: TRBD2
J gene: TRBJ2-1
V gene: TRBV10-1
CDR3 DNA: TGCGCCAGCAGTGTAAAGGGCCGAGCGGGAGGGCCGGACAATGAGCAGTTCTTC
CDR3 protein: CASSVKGRAGGPDNEQFF

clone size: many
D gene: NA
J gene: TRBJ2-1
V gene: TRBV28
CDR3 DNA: TGTGCCAGCAGTTTCAGGGGCAATGAGCAGTTCTTC
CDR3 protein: CASSFRGNEQFF

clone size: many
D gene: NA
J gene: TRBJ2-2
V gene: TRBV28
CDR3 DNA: TGTGCCACCGGGAAATTGGAGGAGGGAACCGGGGAGCTGTTTTTT
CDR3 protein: CATGKLEEGTGELFF

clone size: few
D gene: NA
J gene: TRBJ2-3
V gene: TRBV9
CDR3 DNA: TGTGCCAGCAGCGTAGATAGCGCTAGCCTCATTCACACAGATACGCAGTATTTT
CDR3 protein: CASSVDSASLIHTDTQYF

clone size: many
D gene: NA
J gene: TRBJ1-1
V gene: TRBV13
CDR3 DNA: TGTGCCAGCAGCTTATTGTCCGGATTGAACACTGAAGCTTTCTTT
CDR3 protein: CASSLLSGLNTEAFF

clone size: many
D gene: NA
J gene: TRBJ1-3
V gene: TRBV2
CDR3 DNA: TGTGCCAGCAGTGAAAGTTCTGGAAACACCATATATTTT
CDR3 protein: CASSESSGNTIYF

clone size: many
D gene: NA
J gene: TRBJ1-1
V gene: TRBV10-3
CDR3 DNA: TGTGCCGCAACCAATAAGGACAGACCTATGAACACTGAAGCTTTCTTT
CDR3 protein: CAATNKDRPMNTEAFF

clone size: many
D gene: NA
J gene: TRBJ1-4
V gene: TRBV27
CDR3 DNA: TGTGCCAGCAGTCCACCCCGGGCAGGCCGAAATGAAAAACTGTTTTTT
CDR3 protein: CASSPPRAGRNEKLFF

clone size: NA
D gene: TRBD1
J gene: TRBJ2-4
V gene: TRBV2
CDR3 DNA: TGTGCCAGCAGAGGTACGGGACAGGGAATTTTAACCAAAAACATTCAGTACTTC
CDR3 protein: CASRGTGQGILTKNIQYF

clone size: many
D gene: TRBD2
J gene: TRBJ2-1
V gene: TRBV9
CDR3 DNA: TGTGCCAGCAGCGCCGGCCCGAGCGGGAGCATCCTGTTCAATGAGCAGTTCTTC
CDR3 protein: CASSAGPSGSILFNEQFF

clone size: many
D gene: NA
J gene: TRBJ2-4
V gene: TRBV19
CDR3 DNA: TGTGCCAGTAGTATAGGGGCACAAGCCAAAAACATTCAGTACTTC
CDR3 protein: CASSIGAQAKNIQYF

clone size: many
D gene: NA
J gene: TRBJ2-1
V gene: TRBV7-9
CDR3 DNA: TGTGCCAGCAGCTTAGCGGCTAGCGTCTATGAGCAGTTCTTC
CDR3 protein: CASSLAASVYEQFF

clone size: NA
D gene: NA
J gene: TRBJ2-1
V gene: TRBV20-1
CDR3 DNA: TGCAGTGAACACTCCTACAATGAGCAGTTCTTC
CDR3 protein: CSEHSYNEQFF

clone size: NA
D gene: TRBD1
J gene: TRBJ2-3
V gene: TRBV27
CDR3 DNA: TGTGCCAGCAAAAAACCGGGACAGGGGCACACAGATACGCAGTATTTT
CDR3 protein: CASKKPGQGHTDTQYF

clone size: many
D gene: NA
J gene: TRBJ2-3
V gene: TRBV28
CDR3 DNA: TGTGCCAGCAGTTCTCCGGACTACTACTACACAGATACGCAGTATTTT
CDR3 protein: CASSSPDYYYTDTQYF

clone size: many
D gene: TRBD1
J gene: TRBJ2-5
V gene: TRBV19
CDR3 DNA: TGTGCCAGTAGTACACCGACAGGGTTGAGAGAGACCCAGTACTTC
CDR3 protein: CASSTPTGLRETQYF